These 24 T cell receptor beta chains share one sample of origin, sequenced in a study of shared clonotypes between healthy human individuals. CD45RO-negative CD8 cells positively selected for CCR7 made up the naive population, which excluded terminally differentiated effector memory CD45RA+ cells. Only in-frame clones appear in the TCRdb table, and some are missing; sequencing was by immunoSEQ multiplex PCR. The sample lists around 2,100,000 clones, about 95% seen once, with 0.95% to 1.5% in the top ten. Sequencing used naive CD8+ T cells sorted from blood. The source is a man between 18 and 35 years old in good health.

The J gene is TRBJ1-1, the V gene TRBV9; the D gene is possibly TRBD1 (6 bases). V lost 4 bases to trimming and J lost 7 bases, with 17 bases between them. The CDR3 consists of 14 residues. CDR1 SGDLS and CDR2 YYNGEE come from the germline V gene. The CDR3 bases are TGTGCCAGCAGCCCGTGGGAGGGGGGAGGTGAAGCTTTCTTT. This translates into CASSPWEGGGEAFF.

This clone appeared a few times. The chain carries TRBV11-2 and TRBJ1-6; weak D call: TRBD1 (5 bases). Deletions cut 0 bases from V and 9 bases from J, with 15 bases between. Germline CDR1 SGHAT, CDR2 FQNNGV. The CDR3 length is 16 residues. The CDR3 sequence is CASSLDGAAGRSPLHF. CDR3 nucleotide sequence: TGTGCCAGCAGCTTAGATGGAGCTGCGGGGCGTTCACCCCTCCACTTT.

V gene TRBV9 combines with J gene TRBJ2-1; maybe TRBD2 (7 bases). Looked up from germline, CDR1 is SGDLS and CDR2 is YYNGEE. The V end was cut by 4 bases, the J end by 9 bases, with 20 bases between. The CDR3 consists of 15 residues. The DNA of the CDR3 is TGTGCCAGCAGCCCCCGGGTGGGGGGGGCCTCTGAGCAGTTCTTC. Amino acid sequence: CASSPRVGGASEQFF.

The chain couples TRBV5-1 to TRBJ1-1; D not certain. Per the germline V gene, CDR1 is SGHRS and CDR2 is YFSETQ. V was shortened by 0 bases and J by 7 bases, with 13 bases between the two germline ends. The CDR3 is 14 residues long. The CDR3, as DNA: TGCGCCAGCAGCTTGGCCGACGGGTCAGTTGAAGCTTTCTTT. Its protein product is CASSLADGSVEAFF.

The genes are TRBV4-3 and TRBJ2-5; 7 bases map to TRBD2. The germline gives CDR1 LGHNA, CDR2 YSLEER. The CDR3 spans 15 residues. The V gene end was trimmed by 4 bases and the J gene end by 3 bases; junction bases not matched to a gene: 8. The CDR3 DNA sequence: TGCGCCAGCAGCCGGATCGGGGGGATAGAAGAGACCCAGTACTTC. Translation gives CASSRIGGIEETQYF.

The J gene is TRBJ1-2, the V gene TRBV28, with D hard to call. The CDR3 sequence is 15 residues long. The germline CDR1 and CDR2 sequences are MDHEN and SYDVKM. With 4 bases removed from V and 2 bases from J, the gap between germline ends came to 14 bases. The DNA of the CDR3 is TGTGCCAGCAGTTCCGATCTCGAGGCGAACTATGGCTACACCTTC. Translating gives CASSSDLEANYGYTF.

The V gene is TRBV30, the J gene TRBJ2-7, with 8 bases matching TRBD1. The CDR3 has 13 residues. From germline, CDR1 is GTSNPN and CDR2 SVGIG (reference sequence). The V and J ends lost 5 bases and 4 bases, in that order; junction bases with no gene match: 7. In DNA form, the CDR3 reads TGTGCCTGGGCCTTGGACAGGGTGTACGAGCAGTACTTC. It is translated as CAWALDRVYEQYF. Complete variable domain (other parts from reference TRBV30 and TRBJ2-7): SQTIHQWPATLVQPVGSPLSLECTVEGTSNPNLYWYRQAAGRGLQLLFYSVGIGQISSEVPQNLSASRPQDRQFILSSKKLLLSDSGFYLCAWALDRVYEQYFGPGTRLTVT.

This clone was counted once. The DNA for the CDR3 is TGCGCCAGCAGCCACGATCCGGGACAGGGTGGACTAGACGGCACCGGGGAGCTGTTTTTT. Protein product: CASSHDPGQGGLDGTGELFF. The gene calls are TRBV4-3 and TRBJ2-2; 9 bases align to TRBD1. The V gene's germline CDR1 is LGHNA and CDR2 YSLEER. After removal of 3 bases from V and 4 bases from J, the junction contained 18 bases not matched to a gene. This CDR3 is 20 amino acids long.

The chain has TRBV30 and TRBJ1-1; unclear D gene. In germline, CDR1 is GTSNPN, CDR2 SVGIG (reference sequence). V lost 0 bases and J lost 5, with 7 bases in between. CDR3 size: 12 residues. The DNA of the CDR3 is TGTGCCTGGAGTGTAGTATGGACTGAAGCTTTCTTT. This translates into CAWSVVWTEAFF.

The genes are TRBV5-1 and TRBJ1-1; 8 bases map to TRBD1. Germline loops: CDR1 SGHRS, CDR2 YFSETQ. V shed 4 bases and J 0 bases; nucleotides not matched to a gene: 5. The CDR3 has 15 amino acids. The CDR3 region is CASSPDRGMNTEAFF. The CDR3, as DNA: TGCGCCAGCAGCCCCGACAGGGGCATGAACACTGAAGCTTTCTTT.

The chain recombines TRBV28 with TRBJ1-2; D gene uncertain. The CDR3 contains 14 residues. The ends were cut back, 2 bases at V and 4 bases at J, with 11 bases in the middle. The germline V gene has CDR1 MDHEN and CDR2 SYDVKM. The CDR3 region is CASSLGEGPYGYTF. The CDR3 coding sequence is TGTGCCAGCAGTTTAGGGGAGGGCCCCTATGGCTACACCTTC.

V gene TRBV10-2 combines with J gene TRBJ2-1; 16 positions match TRBD2. The germline V gene encodes CDR1 WSHSY and CDR2 SAAADI. This CDR3 is built from 16 residues. Losses at the gene ends were 6 bases for V and 8 bases for J; bases not matched to a gene: 7. The CDR3 DNA reads TGCGCCAGCAGGTCGGGACTAGCGGGAGGGACGGATGAGCAGTTCTTC. Amino acid sequence: CASRSGLAGGTDEQFF.

The chain carries TRBV6-5 and TRBJ2-1; 7 bases agree with TRBD2. Germline V lookup: CDR1 MNHEY, CDR2 SVGAGI. This CDR3 contains 13 residues. The V segment lost 4 bases and the J segment 7 bases; nucleotides outside the gene matches: 4. CDR3 coding DNA: TGTGCCAGCAGTTGGGACTACCTTAATGAGCAGTTCTTC. Translation gives CASSWDYLNEQFF.

This chain uses TRBV4-1 with TRBJ2-7; 9 positions agree with TRBD2. CDR1 MGHRA and CDR2 YSYEKL come from the germline V gene. The CDR3 extends over 17 amino acids. V lost 4 bases and J lost 0; bases outside the gene matches: 10. The DNA for the CDR3 is TGCGCCAGCAGCCCCAGTGAAAGTAGCGGGAGCTCCTACGAGCAGTACTTC. Amino acids: CASSPSESSGSSYEQYF.

The chain links TRBV6-4 to TRBJ2-7; no reliable D call. V dropped 4 bases and J dropped 5 bases, with 12 bases sitting between them. The CDR3 is 13 amino acids. Germline-derived CDR1 and CDR2 are MRHNA and SNTAGT. CDR3 coding DNA: TGTGCCAGCAGTGTCATCCCGGGCAACGAGCAGTACTTC. Translation: CASSVIPGNEQYF.

This clone came up a few times. This chain joins TRBV4-1 and TRBJ1-1; tentatively, D is TRBD1 (5 bases). The CDR3 loop spans 13 amino acids. V dropped 3 bases and J dropped 7 bases, with 12 bases sitting between them. The germline CDR1 and CDR2 sequences are MGHRA and YSYEKL. CDR3 protein: CASSQRTRGEAFF. The CDR3 DNA reads TGCGCCAGCAGCCAGAGGACAAGGGGTGAAGCTTTCTTT.

The rearrangement links TRBV27 to TRBJ2-2, with D perhaps matching TRBD1 or TRBD2 (5 bases each). The CDR3 has 13 amino acids. The germline V and J ends were trimmed by 5 bases and 8 bases, with 12 bases remaining between them. Per the germline V gene, CDR1 is MNHEY and CDR2 is SMNVEV (reference sequence). CDR3 region: CASSPDWGGELFF. CDR3 coding DNA: TGTGCCAGCAGTCCGGACTGGGGGGGGGAGCTGTTTTTT.

The chain couples TRBV14 to TRBJ2-7; D is possibly TRBD1 (6 bases). CDR1 and CDR2 from the germline V gene are SGHDN and FVKESK. Trimming took off 4 bases at V and 6 bases at J, with 13 bases between the two ends. The CDR3 length is 13 residues. CDR3 sequence reads: CASSPSVRGEQYF. The CDR3 nucleotides are TGTGCCAGCAGCCCGTCAGTCAGGGGCGAGCAGTACTTC.

V usage is TRBV4-2 and J usage is TRBJ1-6; D gene ambiguous. Germline V gene sequence: CDR1 LGHNA, CDR2 YNFKEQ. The V end was cut by 10 bases, the J end by 8 bases, with 12 bases between. CDR3 length: 12 residues. The CDR3 sequence: CATSTAYSPLHF. The CDR3 coding sequence is TGTGCCACCTCCACGGCTTATTCACCCCTCCACTTT.

The V and J genes are TRBV9 and TRBJ2-3; the D is unclear. Germline V gives CDR1 SGDLS, CDR2 YYNGEE. Trimming left V 0 bases short and J 1 base short, with 12 bases between. This CDR3 is 16 amino acids long. CDR3 in DNA: TGTGCCAGCAGCGTAGACGGTAGTATGGGCACAGATACGCAGTATTTT. Translation gives CASSVDGSMGTDTQYF.

This clone was found a few times. The V gene is TRBV27, the J gene TRBJ2-7; D not certain. The germline CDR1 and CDR2 sequences are MNHEY and SMNVEV (reference sequence). Deletions cut 1 base from V and 4 bases from J, with 8 bases between. The CDR3 extends over 13 amino acids. The CDR3 spells CASSLWPGYEQYF. DNA of the CDR3: TGTGCCAGCAGTTTATGGCCCGGGTACGAGCAGTACTTC.

This chain uses TRBV7-9 with TRBJ1-1; 11 bases agree with TRBD1. Germline-derived CDR1 and CDR2 are SEHNR and FQNEAQ (reference sequence). The CDR3 has 12 amino acids. V shed 11 bases, J shed 4 bases, and the junction held 3 bases outside the gene matches. The CDR3 bases are TGTGCCGCGGGGACAGGGGGCACTGAAGCTTTCTTT. This gives the protein CAAGTGGTEAFF.

The chain carries TRBV10-1 and TRBJ2-7, with unresolved D. V was pared by 3 bases and J by 6 bases, with 18 bases between. Looked up from germline, CDR1 is WNHNN and CDR2 is SYGVQD (reference sequence). This CDR3 comprises 15 residues. CDR3 sequence reads: CASSESMGRQGEQYF. The CDR3 region has the DNA TGCGCCAGCAGTGAAAGTATGGGCAGGCAAGGCGAGCAGTACTTC.

This chain uses TRBV7-8 with TRBJ2-5, with 8 bases matching TRBD2. The CDR3 runs 15 residues. Germline assignment: CDR1 SGHVS and CDR2 FQNEAQ. V shed 5 bases and J 4 bases; nucleotides not matched to a gene: 9. CDR3 in amino acids: CASSPFGAGGETQYF. The CDR3 nucleotides read TGTGCCAGCAGCCCTTTTGGGGCGGGGGGAGAGACCCAGTACTTC.